This TCR beta chain stems from a study of HIV-infected children after antiretroviral therapy interruption (dated 2019 in TCRdb). In the study overall: Eight children were included: four on planned treatment interruption and four on continuous treatment, all with CD4+ count above 500 and viral load below 50 copies/ml. The interruption group had a median age of approximately 9.5 years, compared with 7 to 8 years in the continuous treatment group. Most participating children had recorded exposure to EBV and CMV. In the interruption arm, samples were obtained at week 0, week 12, end of interruption (week 24 or 48), and about 3 years after study end. In the continuous-treatment arm, samples from corresponding weeks 0, 48 and 150 were analyzed. Alongside measurements of thymic output, the study compared TCR repertoires of children on planned treatment interruption with TCR repertoires of children on continuous antiretroviral treatment. Points the paper makes about the study in general: An increase in the naive CD4+ Gini coefficient was observed by the end of treatment interruption, suggesting clonal expansion, and a return to baseline was observed by 3 years. In naive CD4+ repertoires of PTI patients, CDR3 sharing between time points fell after interruption began; many sequences were shared between end of interruption and 3 years later. Minor non-naive CD45RA+ populations such as EMRA or stem memory cells might have been included among the sorted CD45RA+ naive cells. The small number of patients is a limitation, and caution is needed when interpreting the data.

CDR1 and CDR2 are drawn from the germline V gene (reference sequence): DFQATT, SNEGSKA. From the cysteine through the phenylalanine, the CDR3 covers 12 amino acids. Kept here is only the CDR3 DNA, which spans 36 bases and is read in frame from base 1. This clonotype was counted ten times or more. No antigen is known for it. No base-level quality is on record; no much larger clone is a single base apart. The library relied on 3' RACE. TCR libraries were built from RNA using a 3' RACE protocol with unique molecular identifiers to correct PCR amplification bias. Amplicon libraries were pooled in groups of up to roughly 12 and sequenced on an Illumina MiSeq using v2 2x250 paired-end chemistry. The paper's data handling went like this. Decombinator was used to process the reads, assigning V and J genes and CDR3 and applying barcode-based correction of errors and PCR bias. Repertoires were subsampled to equal depth before Gini coefficient calculation using the R ineq package. Three approaches were used to assess CDR3 similarity: GLIPH, Hamming distance and a shared triplet metric. Starting from the raw public reads, TCRdb applied fastp trimming at Q25, assembled clones with MiXCR and retained in-frame beta chains. Duplicate CDR3 protein sequences are folded into a single record with the most common DNA and genes. What appears here as the V and J calls and clone size reflects TCRdb's work, not the paper's. This sample holds tens of thousands of distinct CDR3 sequences; 5% to 8% were observed only once. More than 0.95% of the sample rests with the top ten.

This sample's treatment or condition label indicates: PENTA 11 planned treatment interruption arm or continuous ART arm. The participants, all children from the United Kingdom aged 2 to 15 years, had been on at least three-drug ART for a minimum of 24 weeks. Cryopreserved PBMCs containing at least 5 million viable cells were required, and a handful of candidate patients were excluded because of low viable PBMC yield. Naive CD4+ CD45RA+ CD45RO- T cells were FACS-sorted from thawed PBMCs on a FACSAria III cell sorter. Sorted cells were fixed, and RNA was extracted using the RNeasy FFPE kit followed by the RNeasy Micro kit.

The TCR comes from a pool of human donors with HIV. The specimen was CD45RA+ CD4+ T cells from PBMCs, pooled from several time points, collected from a donor given antiretroviral therapy, either interrupted or continuous. The sample's cell subset or site, from its label and the paper: naive CD4+ CD45RA+ CD45RO- T cells. The rearrangement combines TRBV20-1 with TRBJ2-3, with 8 bases aligning to TRBD2. The sequence in DNA is TGCTCCGGCCGGGGGGGAACAGATACGCAGTATTTT. Protein translation: CSGRGGTDTQYF.